This TCR beta chain was captured by sequencing in a study of Graves' ophthalmopathy and Graves' hyperthyroidism. Findings of the study overall: Blood was where most expanded thyroid clonotypes above 0.001 frequency also turned up.

RNA transcripts yielded amplified TCR beta CDR3 regions. An opening RT-PCR round employed HTBI primers and preceded a second-round multiplex PCR. TCRdb reanalysed the multiplex PCR reads using MiXCR and keeps one entry per CDR3 protein. The data hold roughly 410,000 distinct CDR3 sequences, with 15% observed a single time. The CDR3 spans 11 residues. Germline V gene data show CDR1 as MNHEY and CDR2 as SVGAGI. Trimming removed 4 bases from V and 5 bases from J, with 5 bases in between. Enrolled hyperthyroidism patients had a new diagnosis, a duration under 2 months, and an age of 18 to 65. This clonotype was seen many times. Its antigen is still unknown.

What was sequenced was peripheral blood. The TCR originated in a woman aged 18-30 years with stable Graves' hyperthyroidism. The genes are TRBV6-5 and TRBJ1-1; no clear D gene. The CDR3: CASSSVTEAFF. Written as DNA, the CDR3 is TGTGCCAGCAGTTCGGTTACTGAAGCTTTCTTT.